This TCR beta chain was obtained from a study of PD-1 blockade in classical Hodgkin lymphoma. Study-wide results and limits: At C4D1, TCR diversity had climbed significantly for CD4+ cells, though not for CD8+ cells. Excluded were patients who started nivolumab under 1 year after ASCT, a group that had lower diversity. Complete responders' diversity at baseline resembled that of newly diagnosed patients.

On this clone: Its antigen remains unknown.

All patients experienced relapse after autologous stem cell transplantation, and brentuximab vedotin exposure was variable. Complete response, partial response or progressive disease was recorded as best response. Profiling relied on immunoSEQ multiplex PCR, and the TCRdb table lists in-frame clones only, not all of them. The data hold tens of thousands of clones, with 60% to 75% observed a single time. Germline V gene lookup returns CDR1 MNHEY and CDR2 SMNVEV (reference sequence). CDR3 length equals 13 residues. Losses at the gene ends were 8 bases for V and 4 bases for J; bases not matched to a gene: 5.

Specimen: peripheral blood mononuclear cells (PBMCs), collected at baseline. The receptor's source is a human donor with classical Hodgkin lymphoma. The J gene is TRBJ2-3, the V gene TRBV27; 8 nucleotides agree with TRBD1. CDR3 nucleotides: TGTGCCAGCTGGACAGGGAAGCCAGATACGCAGTATTTT. This codes for CASWTGKPDTQYF.